This T cell receptor beta chain comes out of a study of cytomegalovirus exposure and HLA in healthy donors (dated by TCRdb to about 2017). Study-level background: An earlier analysis of around 600 of the donors reported roughly 300 Gb of sequence data and around 120 million unique TCR beta sequences from 190 million or so T cells. About five DR-DQ haplotypes were handled as single units for association and clustering, since linkage in the cohort was strong. The aim of the study was to test whether cataloging public T cell receptors could identify signatures of past pathogen exposure. On average, over 200,000 unique TCR beta nucleotide sequences were sequenced per donor among about 400 genotyped donors of the cohort, with roughly 18% of those sequences being non-productive. All discovery cohort repertoires had been generated on a single sequencing platform. Of the approximately 370 genotyped donors, over 80% were placed in the genetic ancestry cluster associated with self-reported Caucasian donors. Rather than using new phenotypic data, the later analysis identified candidate immune exposures from TCR beta sequences and from how often those sequences occurred across donors. The T cell repertoires of 670 or so subjects were profiled by immunosequencing and related to cytomegalovirus serostatus. Both class I and class II loci were covered by HLA typing, at four-digit resolution. To decide whether each TCR beta V gene segment behaved as functional or pseudogenic, an earlier analysis of some 600 of the donors relied on high-throughput TCR beta sequencing. Alongside the repertoire data, information on donor age, sex, ethnicity and CMV serostatus was compiled. Roughly 290 gigabases of sequencing data and roughly 80 million unique TCR sequences made up an early release that covered approximately 700 HLA-typed donors. A separate validation cohort of more than 100 different subjects was used in addition to the roughly 670-subject first cohort. Genome-wide SNP genotypes for about three fifths of the 666 donors were used in a later genetic analysis, which treated that subset as a discovery cohort. The number of donors typed differed by locus, with 629-630 for A, B, C, DRB1 and DQB1, more than 500 for DQA1, about 610 for DPA1, and some 470 for DPB1. To predict cytomegalovirus infection status, the study combined high-throughput TCR immunosequencing, statistical association of individual TCRs with disease status, and machine learning. In a later analysis, previously published TCR beta repertoires from more than 500 donors were re-analyzed and high-resolution HLA genotyping was added so that TCR occurrence patterns could be studied.

The method was the immunoSEQ multiplex PCR assay. For the multiplex PCR, a mixture combining 60 forward primers for TCR Vbeta segments and 13 reverse primers for TCR Jbeta segments was used. The CDR3 region of rearranged TCR beta genes was amplified from genomic DNA with a multiplex PCR assay. The amplified TCR beta libraries were sequenced on the Illumina HiSeq System as 87-base-pair reads. Under the source paper's analysis protocol: A later analysis tallied 70 million to 100 million unique TCR beta chains across the approximately 670 repertoires, and some 10 million of those chains were shared by two or more donors. A nearest-neighbor algorithm error-corrected the raw reads and collapsed the reads into unique sequences, merging closely related sequences to remove PCR and sequencing errors. V, D and J gene segments were assigned by aligning CDR3 sequences to IMGT reference sequences. Each retained sequence needed at least a six-nucleotide match to both a V gene segment and a J gene segment. Rearrangements were called productive when the CDR3 lacked stop codons and stayed in frame with V and J; all others were non-productive. Following IMGT convention, CDR3 was defined as the stretch from the second conserved V-encoded cysteine up to the conserved J-encoded phenylalanine. The earlier analysis of more than 450 of the donors excluded sequences that lacked an unambiguous match to a single V gene segment. An earlier analysis of 587 of the donors classified V segments as functional when productive rearrangements were above 56.7% and as segregating when the standard deviation between donors was above 5%. A statistical classification framework was built for diagnosing cytomegalovirus status from the catalog of TCR beta chain sequences. In a later analysis, V and J genes were assigned by comparing TCR nucleotide sequences against IMGT/GENE-DB human TR gene sequences. Using the TCRdist pipeline, a later analysis assigned CDR3 sequences along with most-parsimonious VDJ recombination scenarios. In a later analysis, each TCR beta chain was defined by its CDR3 amino acid sequence together with its V-gene family, and reads lacking a unique V-gene family were excluded. As a way to deal with suspected cross-contamination and a sequencing artifact, a later analysis dropped 450 to 600 nucleotide sequences that were highly shared and had low generation probability. In a later analysis, a clonal expansion index for each public chain was calculated from normalized within-repertoire ranks of inferred template counts. In a later analysis, generation probabilities were computed with a VDJ recombination model fitted to out-of-frame rearrangements, and the resulting probabilities were checked against IGoR. In a later analysis, TCR-TCR, TCR-HLA and TCR-CMV co-occurrence was scored with hypergeometric tests, and a repertoire-size bias correction was applied to TCR pairs. False discovery rates were estimated in a later analysis by permuting HLA or CMV assignments 20 times. A later analysis grouped co-occurring TCRs with DBSCAN, adding TCRdist sequence similarity when clustering within HLA-allele-positive subsets. Repertoires with fewer than 30,000 or more than 120,000 public chains were left out of co-occurrence clustering, as were five repertoires with anomalous nucleotide sharing. The clones in this table, taken by TCRdb from immuneACCESS, are in-frame only. Not every clone is retained; where verified, under half of the shortfall comes from an unresolved V gene, and the cause of the rest is unknown. The V and J calls and clone size are taken from that table; D and trimming were inferred from the DNA. Here the sample has about 160,000 clones; around 80% occur a single time. In total, the top ten clones hold approximately 6.5% of the sample.

With regard to this clone: Its antigen is unknown. Nothing much larger sits one base from this clone, and base qualities are not available.

In total, more than 500 healthy bone marrow donors made up the cohort. At the time of sampling, every cohort member was nominally healthy, though immune exposures that went unrecorded were likely present. The donor was CMV seropositive and belonged to the group of about 290 seropositive cohort members. Each donor provided a peripheral blood sample, and peripheral blood mononuclear cells were used for TCR beta sequencing. Genomic DNA was extracted from the blood cell samples with the Qiagen DNeasy Blood Extraction Kit. The paper's findings and limits, for the study overall: In both the original and validation cohorts, the classifier was reported to diagnose cytomegalovirus status with high specificity and sensitivity. According to a later analysis, most CMV-associated TCR beta chains appeared to be HLA-restricted, and the HLA associations seemed to be driven largely by CMV exposure. A later analysis found that HLA-associated TCR beta chains were more clonally expanded and had lower generation probabilities than equally common non-associated chains. It was suggested by the authors that the approach could potentially be generalized to other disease states and immunological phenotypes. Correlated functional status among segregating V segments might be attributable to linkage disequilibrium, but an unknown experimental factor could not be ruled out. In vitro tests confirmed that three of the cytomegalovirus-associated TCR beta chains recognize cytomegalovirus antigens. Because counts were too low, about 15 rarely observed V segments, including chromosome 9 orphons, were left out of the earlier analysis of a few hundred of the donors. The presence/absence analyses assumed that sequencing depth was roughly uniform across donors, and that assumption may not be true. Most TCR sequences were seen in very few donors, while some public TCRs were found in many individuals. Broadly in line with IMGT annotations, most TCR beta V segments showed up in productive rearrangements about 90% or about 30% of the time in an earlier analysis of some 590 of the donors. CMV serostatus was the only immune exposure information available for the cohort. A cluster of highly shared sequence variants was judged likely to be a technical artifact of the sequencing pipeline. Because some donors lacked HLA typing at each locus, the association tests relied only on the typed subset. A later analysis associated about 17,000 TCR beta sequences with specific HLA alleles at a false discovery rate of 0.05. In the study, about 150 TCR beta chains were listed as associated with cytomegalovirus. According to a later analysis, parvovirus B19, influenza, CMV and Epstein-Barr virus appeared linked to several top co-occurrence clusters. In a later genetic analysis, a missense DCLRE1C variant was associated with V-gene and J-gene trimming of TCR beta chains, and the association was replicated in an independent cohort. A further reported finding was that TCR beta sequences accurately predicted the HLA-A and HLA-B alleles for most subjects in the first cohort. When HLA alleles, especially DR and DQ, strongly co-occurred, TCR associations were difficult to assign to individual alleles. A later genetic analysis reported fewer N-insertions in productive TCRs among donors in an Asian-associated ancestry cluster than the 666-donor mean. Only TCR beta chains were sequenced in this cohort, and the absence of alpha or paired-chain data limited detectable features. The 87-base-pair reads could not distinguish some IMGT-functional V segments, including TRBV6-2 and TRBV6-3, so those segments were excluded. A later analysis found that TCR association rates varied across HLA loci, with DRB1 alleles showing the most associated TCRs and HLA-C alleles the fewest.

The CDR3, from cysteine to phenylalanine, totals 15 residues. Only CDR3 DNA remains: 45 bases, in frame from the first base. Germline trimming: 7 bases from V, 6 bases from J; junction bases outside gene matches: 5. For CDR1 and CDR2, the germline V gene lists MNHNS and SASEGT. Here the chain combines TRBV6-1 and TRBJ2-1; 14 central bases correspond to TRBD2. This sequence was found in a man aged 45-60 years in good health and CMV-seropositive. The material sequenced was PBMCs. The CDR3 amino acid sequence is: CASIRLAGGSNEQFF. The sequenced DNA is TGTGCCAGCATCCGACTAGCGGGGGGGAGCAATGAGCAGTTCTTC.